Shown below are 9 T cell receptor beta chains from a single sample sequenced in a study of blood T cell repertoires in COVID-19. Repertoires were generated with immunoSEQ multiplex PCR, while TCRdb's copy carries only in-frame clones and drops some. The sample has around 140,000 clones, over 80% seen once. The sample was peripheral blood. Receptors originate from a man in his fifties with active COVID-19.

The chain combines TRBV11-3 with TRBJ2-2, with a weak D call TRBD1 (6 bases). Germline values: CDR1 SGHNT, CDR2 YENEEA. V was trimmed by 6 bases and J by 0 bases, leaving 11 bases between them. This CDR3 has 15 residues. In nucleotides, the CDR3 is TGTGCCAGCAGTTTGGACAGCACGAACACCGGGGAGCTGTTTTTT. This codes for CASSLDSTNTGELFF.

The chain has TRBV20-1 and TRBJ2-1; 10 bases are a match to TRBD2. This CDR3 is built from 19 residues. Germline V CDR1 and CDR2: DFQATT, SNEGSKA (reference sequence). The trim removed 3 bases at V and 0 bases at J, leaving 14 bases unmatched. The CDR3 nucleotides are TGCAGTGCTAGTGTTAGGGGGGCTAGCGGGGGAAGCTCCTACAATGAGCAGTTCTTC. Translated: CSASVRGASGGSSYNEQFF.

This chain links TRBV2 with TRBJ1-1; a possible D gene is TRBD1 (5 bases). Germline lookup yields CDR1 SNHLY and CDR2 FYNNEI. V lost 6 bases, J lost 5 bases, and 16 bases lay in between. The CDR3 loop spans 14 amino acids. CDR3 sequence (DNA): TGTGCCAGCAGGAGCAGGGCCTCGGGTACTGAAGCTTTCTTT. Translating it yields CASRSRASGTEAFF.

The chain has TRBV12-3 or TRBV12-4 and TRBJ2-7; D is uncertain. CDR3 length: 13 residues. V lost 1 base, J lost 7 bases, and 11 bases lay in between. This CDR3 is CASSLGPLREQYF. In DNA, the CDR3 is TGTGCCAGCAGTTTAGGGCCCTTGAGGGAGCAGTACTTC.

The chain couples TRBV10-2 to TRBJ1-5; perhaps TRBD1 as D (5 bases). V dropped 7 bases and J dropped 0 bases, with 10 bases sitting between them. The CDR3 has 14 amino acids. In germline, CDR1 is WSHSY, CDR2 SAAADI. The CDR3 nucleotides read TGCGCCAGCACAGACAGTGATAGCAATCAGCCCCAGCATTTT. Translating it yields CASTDSDSNQPQHF.

The CDR3 loop reads CASSLGRGLALTDTQYF. Written as DNA, the CDR3 is TGTGCCAGCAGCTTAGGAAGGGGACTAGCGCTCACAGATACGCAGTATTTT. The chain employs TRBV11-3 and TRBJ2-3, with TRBD2 matching 10 bases. Germline V lookup: CDR1 SGHNT, CDR2 YENEEA. Trimming at V came to 1 base and at J to 2 bases, leaving 6 bases not matched to a gene. This CDR3 has 17 amino acids.

Ten or more counts support this clone. This rearrangement joins TRBV12-3 or TRBV12-4 to TRBJ1-6, with D unclear. V gave up 3 bases and J gave up 7 bases, with 7 bases separating them. CDR3 size: 13 residues. CDR3 coding DNA: TGTGCCAGCAGTTTGGCCAGGAATTCACCCCTCCACTTT. Protein product: CASSLARNSPLHF.

The chain recombines TRBV14 with TRBJ1-2, with TRBD1 as a possible D gene (6 bases). This CDR3 contains 15 residues. Germline V lookup: CDR1 SGHDN, CDR2 FVKESK. Trimming took off 0 bases at V and 7 bases at J, with 15 bases between the two ends. The DNA of the CDR3 is TGTGCCAGCAGCCAAGATAGTAACAGGGTGCGTGGCTACACCTTC. Protein product: CASSQDSNRVRGYTF.

This chain connects TRBV4-3 to TRBJ1-4; 9 bases fit TRBD1. The CDR3 sequence is 20 residues long. The germline CDR1 and CDR2 sequences are LGHNA and YSLEER. V lost 1 base and J lost 8; bases outside the gene matches: 20. CDR3 loop: CASSQGLLAGAGTGTEKLFF. DNA of the CDR3: TGCGCCAGCAGCCAAGGCTTACTTGCCGGAGCCGGGACAGGGACAGAAAAACTGTTTTTT.